This TCR beta chain originates from a study of T cell responses to AZD1222 COVID-19 vaccine. In the case of this clone: Its antigen remains unknown.

The V gene's germline CDR1 is SEHNR and CDR2 FQNEAQ (reference sequence). The V end was cut by 5 bases, the J end by 4 bases, with 9 bases between. The CDR3 is made up of 13 amino acids. Notes on the study in general: Two AZD1222 doses significantly raised spike-specific TCR breadth and depth over controls.

The analysis combined second doses at about 4 or about 12 weeks. Libraries were prepared by immunoSEQ multiplex PCR; TCRdb keeps only in-frame clonotypes and omits some of them. The sample holds 35,000 to 50,000 clones, 88% seen once. The origin of this receptor is an adult who received the AZD1222 COVID-19 vaccine. The chain carries TRBV7-9 and TRBJ1-3, with a possible D match to TRBD1 (6 bases). This sample comprised peripheral blood, obtained 28 days after the second AZD1222 dose. The CDR3 DNA reads as TGTGCCAGCAGCGTCAGGGGCGGAAACACCATATATTTT. Protein product: CASSVRGGNTIYF.